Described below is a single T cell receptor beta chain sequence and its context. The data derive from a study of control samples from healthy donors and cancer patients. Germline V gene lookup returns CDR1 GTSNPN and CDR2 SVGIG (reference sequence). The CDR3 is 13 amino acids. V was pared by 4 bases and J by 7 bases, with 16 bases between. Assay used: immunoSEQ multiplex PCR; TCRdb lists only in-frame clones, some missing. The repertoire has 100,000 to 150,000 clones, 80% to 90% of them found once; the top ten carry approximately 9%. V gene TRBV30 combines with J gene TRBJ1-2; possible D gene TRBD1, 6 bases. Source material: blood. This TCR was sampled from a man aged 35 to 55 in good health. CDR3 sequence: CAWTPYRELGYTF. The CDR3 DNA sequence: TGTGCCTGGACCCCTTACAGGGAACTTGGCTACACCTTC.